The rows below give T cell receptor beta chains drawn from one sample of a study of T cell changes during pregnancy in multiple sclerosis. Sequencing used immunoSEQ multiplex PCR; TCRdb keeps in-frame clones, though not all of them. The top ten clones hold around 1.5% of a sample with under 55,000 clones, about nine tenths of them seen once. Sequencing used PBMCs (not recorded whether the cells were cultured). The receptors come from a female donor with multiple sclerosis, enrolled in a pregnancy study. Each CDR3 is given without its conserved first and last residue. Fields, in order: V gene, J gene, clone size, CDR3 protein. Only part of the rows carry a size: once, few, many, or a class if the clone is expanded.

V: TRBV29-1; J: TRBJ2-2; size: NA; CDR3: SVERRANTGELF
V: TRBV6-6; J: TRBJ2-7; size: NA; CDR3: ASSYSSGSNEQY
V: TRBV28; J: TRBJ2-3; size: NA; CDR3: ASSFLGIKPGTSGIPDTQY
V: TRBV5-1; J: TRBJ2-3; size: NA; CDR3: ASSLIRISTDTQY
V: TRBV30; J: TRBJ2-3; size: NA; CDR3: AWSGGTSGGDTQY
V: TRBV7-9; J: TRBJ2-2; size: NA; CDR3: ASSLTGTEKTGELF
V: TRBV5-1; J: TRBJ2-2; size: NA; CDR3: ASSPGSPGELF
V: TRBV18; J: TRBJ1-4; size: NA; CDR3: ASSPPARGGGDEKLF
V: TRBV19; J: TRBJ2-1; size: NA; CDR3: ASSQSGGPYNEQF
V: TRBV10-3; J: TRBJ1-1; size: NA; CDR3: AISFSGTEAF
V: TRBV27; J: TRBJ2-1; size: few; CDR3: ASSGDRVENEQF
V: TRBV25-1; J: TRBJ1-1; size: once; CDR3: ASSEYGEAF
V: TRBV4-1; J: TRBJ1-5; size: NA; CDR3: ASSQQGGQPQH
V: TRBV16; J: TRBJ1-5; size: NA; CDR3: ASSQSRDRYSNQPQH
V: TRBV2; J: TRBJ1-1; size: NA; CDR3: ASSERRSAEAF
V: TRBV10-1; J: TRBJ2-3; size: NA; CDR3: ASRTDTQY
V: TRBV2; J: TRBJ2-7; size: few; CDR3: ASRSPAVSYEQY
V: TRBV6-5; J: TRBJ1-4; size: NA; CDR3: ASTSTGTGNEKLF
V: TRBV29-1; J: TRBJ2-7; size: NA; CDR3: SVMGQHYEQY
V: TRBV19; J: TRBJ1-5; size: NA; CDR3: ASSMMTGQPQH
V: TRBV13; J: TRBJ2-2; size: NA; CDR3: ASSLENTGELF
V: TRBV6-1; J: TRBJ2-2; size: NA; CDR3: ATRGGQYTGELF
V: TRBV19; J: TRBJ1-5; size: NA; CDR3: ASSIPGRQPQH
V: TRBV5-5; J: TRBJ2-2; size: once; CDR3: ASSSRGRANTGELF
V: TRBV5-6; J: TRBJ2-7; size: NA; CDR3: ASSFGQGTYEQY
V: TRBV6-1; J: TRBJ2-6; size: NA; CDR3: ASSELSGANVLT
V: TRBV7-2; J: TRBJ2-5; size: NA; CDR3: ASQPRALSETQY
V: TRBV18; J: TRBJ1-1; size: NA; CDR3: ASSQITNTEAF
V: TRBV27; J: TRBJ2-7; size: NA; CDR3: ASSLGNSHEQY
V: TRBV29-1; J: TRBJ2-1; size: NA; CDR3: SVDPTSGSYNEQF
V: TRBV6-5; J: TRBJ1-5; size: NA; CDR3: ASSYSRGQPQH
V: TRBV19; J: TRBJ1-1; size: NA; CDR3: ASSIRVKGAEAF
V: TRBV19; J: TRBJ2-1; size: NA; CDR3: ASSNRWDEQF
V: TRBV7-9; J: TRBJ2-7; size: NA; CDR3: ASSLGAGGSYEQY
V: TRBV28; J: TRBJ1-5; size: NA; CDR3: ASSPSLREQRNQPQH
V: TRBV4-1; J: TRBJ2-3; size: NA; CDR3: ASSQTGSGGTPDTQY
V: TRBV11-2; J: TRBJ2-2; size: NA; CDR3: ASSPTLAANTGELF
V: TRBV21-1; J: TRBJ1-1; size: NA; CDR3: ASSKEWGAKGLYGAF
V: TRBV10-3; J: TRBJ2-5; size: NA; CDR3: AISERGPSQGTQY
V: TRBV7-3; J: TRBJ2-5; size: NA; CDR3: ASSNGQGETQY
V: TRBV28; J: TRBJ2-5; size: NA; CDR3: ASVTSQETQY
V: TRBV19; J: TRBJ1-2; size: NA; CDR3: ASSTFRDAHFLANYGYT
V: TRBV4-2; J: TRBJ1-2; size: NA; CDR3: ASSQDPGGTGYT
V: TRBV5-1; J: TRBJ2-5; size: NA; CDR3: ASSSSGRYQETQY
V: TRBV6-5; J: TRBJ2-5; size: NA; CDR3: ASSRDIETQY
V: TRBV27; J: TRBJ2-3; size: NA; CDR3: ASSSGLAGVTADTQY
V: TRBV7-8; J: TRBJ2-1; size: NA; CDR3: ASREGARTSGRRTYNEQF
V: TRBV6-4; J: TRBJ2-3; size: once; CDR3: ASSRTSGGDTQY
V: TRBV5-5; J: TRBJ2-3; size: NA; CDR3: ASSSSSPPATQY
V: TRBV28; J: TRBJ2-7; size: NA; CDR3: ASSLVGTPFGEQY
V: TRBV10-1; J: TRBJ2-1; size: once; CDR3: ASNPGTSGTDEQF
V: TRBV10-3; J: TRBJ2-3; size: NA; CDR3: AISEPKGRTSGNTDTQY
V: TRBV5-1; J: TRBJ1-2; size: once; CDR3: ASSLAFQGGYGYT
V: TRBV5-6; J: TRBJ1-2; size: NA; CDR3: ASSLGGTGFFVYGYT